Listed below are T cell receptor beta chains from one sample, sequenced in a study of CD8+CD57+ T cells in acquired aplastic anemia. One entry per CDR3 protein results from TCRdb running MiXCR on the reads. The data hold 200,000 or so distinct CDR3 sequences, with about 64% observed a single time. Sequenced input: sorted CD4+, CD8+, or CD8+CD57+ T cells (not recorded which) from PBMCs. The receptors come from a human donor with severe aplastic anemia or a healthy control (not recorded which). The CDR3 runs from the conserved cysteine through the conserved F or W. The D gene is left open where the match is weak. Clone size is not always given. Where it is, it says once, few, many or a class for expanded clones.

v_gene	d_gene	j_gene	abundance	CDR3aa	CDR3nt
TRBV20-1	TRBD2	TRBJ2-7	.	CSAKGLAEHEQYF	TGCAGTGCTAAGGGACTAGCGGAACACGAGCAGTACTTC
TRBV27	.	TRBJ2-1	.	CASSLSLAIGEQFF	TGTGCCAGCAGTTTATCGCTAGCGATCGGTGAGCAGTTCTTC
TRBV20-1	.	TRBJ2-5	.	CSASRGVGAGETQYF	TGCAGTGCTTCCCGGGGTGTGGGGGCAGGAGAGACCCAGTACTTC
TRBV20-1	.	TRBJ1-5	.	CSARDQQGLRQPQHF	TGCAGTGCTAGAGATCAACAGGGTTTGCGGCAGCCCCAGCATTTT
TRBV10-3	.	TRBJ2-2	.	CAITPGPGELFF	TGTGCCATCACTCCGGGGCCCGGGGAGCTGTTTTTT
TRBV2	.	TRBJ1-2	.	CASRSLGTNYGYTF	TGTGCCAGCAGGTCCCTAGGAACTAACTATGGCTACACCTTC
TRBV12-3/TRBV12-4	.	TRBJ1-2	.	CATSDPWDLRGYTF	TGTGCCACCAGCGATCCTTGGGATTTAAGGGGCTACACCTTC
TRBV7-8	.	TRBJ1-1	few	CASSRREDTEAFF	TGTGCCAGCAGCCGCAGGGAGGACACTGAAGCTTTCTTT
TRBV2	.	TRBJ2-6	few	CASSRDTGSGANVLTF	TGTGCCAGCAGTAGGGACACCGGCTCTGGGGCCAACGTCCTGACTTTC
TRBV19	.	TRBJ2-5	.	CASSIRGSNQPQYF	TGTGCCAGTAGTATAAGGGGAAGCAATCAGCCCCAGTACTTC
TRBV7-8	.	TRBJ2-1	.	CASSLAPGVSNEQFF	TGTGCCAGCAGCTTAGCCCCAGGGGTTTCCAATGAGCAGTTCTTC
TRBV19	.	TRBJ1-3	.	CASKGTTGNTIYF	TGTGCCAGTAAAGGGACAACTGGAAACACCATATATTTT
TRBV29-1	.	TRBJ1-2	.	CSVEDLNNYGYTF	TGCAGCGTTGAAGATCTTAATAACTATGGCTACACCTTC
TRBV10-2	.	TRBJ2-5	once	CASTSQEDQETQYF	TGCGCCAGCACATCTCAGGAGGACCAAGAGACCCAGTACTTC
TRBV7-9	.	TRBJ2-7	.	CASSYSSGGGRREQYF	TGTGCCAGCAGTTACTCGTCCGGCGGGGGCCGGCGAGAGCAGTACTTC
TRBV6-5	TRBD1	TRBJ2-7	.	CASSLTGWDEQYF	TGTGCCAGCAGTCTGACAGGGTGGGACGAGCAGTACTTC
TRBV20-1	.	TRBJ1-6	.	CSASPPRVISPLHF	TGCAGTGCTAGCCCTCCTAGGGTTATTTCACCCCTCCACTTT
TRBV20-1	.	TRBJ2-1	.	CSAIKFSSLNEQFF	TGCAGTGCTATAAAATTTTCTTCGTTAAATGAGCAGTTCTTC
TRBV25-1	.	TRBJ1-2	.	CASSNAPNGYTF	TGCGCCAGCAGCAACGCACCAAATGGCTACACCTTC
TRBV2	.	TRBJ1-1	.	CASSLDALRGTEAFF	TGTGCCAGCAGTCTTGATGCTCTCAGGGGCACTGAAGCTTTCTTT
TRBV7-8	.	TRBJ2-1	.	CASSLDSRQLNEQFF	TGTGCCAGCAGCTTAGACTCGCGCCAGCTTAATGAGCAGTTCTTC
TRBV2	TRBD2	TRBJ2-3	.	CASSDQTSGGADTQYF	TGTGCCAGCAGTGACCAGACTAGCGGGGGGGCGGATACGCAGTATTTT
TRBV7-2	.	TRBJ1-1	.	CASRSGAMNTEAFF	TGTGCCAGCAGATCCGGGGCCATGAACACTGAAGCTTTCTTT
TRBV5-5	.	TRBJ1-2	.	CASSLAEGYGYTF	TGTGCCAGCAGCTTGGCGGAGGGCTATGGCTACACCTTC
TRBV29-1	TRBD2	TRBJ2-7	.	CSVAGGRSYEQYF	TGCAGCGTTGCGGGGGGGCGGTCCTACGAGCAGTACTTC
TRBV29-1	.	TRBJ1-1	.	CSGGHKNTEAFF	TGCAGCGGGGGACACAAGAACACTGAAGCTTTCTTT
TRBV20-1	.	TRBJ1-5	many	CSARGPAFDSNQPQHF	TGCAGTGCTAGAGGTCCAGCCTTTGATAGCAATCAGCCCCAGCATTTT
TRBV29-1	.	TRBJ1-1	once	CSVRYTEAFF	TGCAGCGTTCGGTACACTGAAGCTTTCTTT
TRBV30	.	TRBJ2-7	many	CAWTWGVGYEQYF	TGTGCCTGGACGTGGGGGGTAGGGTACGAGCAGTACTTC
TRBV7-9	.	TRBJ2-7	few	CASSLGGTEQYF	TGTGCCAGCAGCTTAGGCGGGACCGAGCAGTACTTC
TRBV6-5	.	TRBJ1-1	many	CASSYSNAGNTEAFF	TGTGCCAGCAGTTACTCGAACGCAGGGAACACTGAAGCTTTCTTT
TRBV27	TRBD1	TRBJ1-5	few	CASSLLAGQDSNQPQHF	TGTGCCAGCAGTTTATTGGCGGGACAGGACAGCAATCAGCCCCAGCATTTT
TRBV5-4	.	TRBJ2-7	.	CASSLGVAAPSYEQYF	TGTGCCAGCAGCTTAGGTGTAGCGGCCCCTTCCTACGAGCAGTACTTC
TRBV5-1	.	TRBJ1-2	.	CASSVSGGDYGYTF	TGCGCCAGCAGCGTCAGTGGTGGGGACTATGGCTACACCTTC
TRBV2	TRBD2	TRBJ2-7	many	CASSGPGGAGYEQYF	TGTGCCAGCAGTGGCCCGGGGGGGGCAGGTTACGAGCAGTACTTC
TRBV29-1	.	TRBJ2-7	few	CSVEVGDLGYEQYF	TGCAGCGTTGAAGTGGGCGATTTGGGGTACGAGCAGTACTTC
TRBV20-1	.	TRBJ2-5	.	CSAGWETQYF	TGCAGTGCTGGTTGGGAGACCCAGTACTTC